This entry lists 16 T cell receptor beta chains sequenced from one sample in a study of cytomegalovirus exposure and HLA in healthy donors. The PCR was carried out with 60 Vbeta primers and 13 Jbeta primers. The table came from immunoSEQ multiplex PCR; TCRdb's copy has only in-frame clones and leaves some out. Of about 170,000 clones in the sample, roughly 83% were seen once. The sequencing input was PBMCs. Receptor source: a boy younger than 10 in good health and CMV-seronegative.

This clone was counted once. The CDR3 region is CSARLNYEQYF. The CDR3 DNA reads as TGCAGCGCTAGACTCAATTACGAGCAGTACTTC. The chain joins TRBV29-1 to TRBJ2-7; D remains unclear. CDR3 length: 11 residues. V was pared by 7 bases and J by 4 bases, with 11 bases between. Germline CDR1 SQVTM, CDR2 ANQGSEA.

The rearrangement joins TRBV18 to TRBJ2-5, with 8 bases lining up with TRBD2. The CDR3 runs to 14 residues. Germline loops: CDR1 KGHSH, CDR2 LQKENI. V was clipped by 6 bases and J by 2 bases; unmatched bases: 5. In DNA form, the CDR3 reads TGTGCCAGCTCCCACACTAGCGGACAAGAGACCCAGTACTTC. This sequence encodes CASSHTSGQETQYF.

The chain employs TRBV11-2 and TRBJ2-3; 9 positions agree with TRBD2. The CDR3 totals 15 residues. CDR1 and CDR2 (germline): SGHAT, FQNNGV. V shed 2 bases and J 0 bases; nucleotides not matched to a gene: 0. The CDR3 loop reads CASSLSGRSTDTQYF. CDR3 nucleotides: TGTGCCAGCAGCTTAAGCGGGAGGAGCACAGATACGCAGTATTTT. The full variable domain, with the rest looked up from reference TRBV11-2 and TRBJ2-3, is EAGVAQSPRYKIIEKRQSVAFWCNPISGHATLYWYQQILGQGPKLLIQFQNNGVVDDSQLPKDRFSAERLKGVDSTLKIQPAKLEDSAVYLCASSLSGRSTDTQYFGPGTRLTVL.

This sequence joins TRBV4-1 and TRBJ1-4, with 8 bases that match TRBD1. The CDR3 runs 17 residues. Germline V lookup: CDR1 MGHRA, CDR2 YSYEKL. Trimming at V came to 3 bases and at J to 5 bases, leaving 11 bases not matched to a gene. CDR3: CASSHGKRTGPNEKLFF. The CDR3 DNA reads as TGCGCCAGCAGCCACGGCAAAAGGACAGGGCCGAATGAAAAACTGTTTTTT.

The chain employs TRBV6-6 and TRBJ2-5; D remains unclear. CDR1 is MNHNY and CDR2 is SVGAGI in the germline V gene (reference sequence). The V end was cut by 0 bases, the J end by 3 bases, with 5 bases between. The CDR3 covers 13 residues. CDR3 sequence: CASSYSAEETQYF. The CDR3 nucleotides read TGTGCCAGCAGTTACTCGGCAGAAGAGACCCAGTACTTC.

V is TRBV27 and J is TRBJ2-7; 12 bases map to TRBD1. The CDR3 runs to 18 residues. V lost 5 bases, J lost 5 bases, and 16 bases stayed unmatched. CDR1 is MNHEY and CDR2 is SMNVEV in the germline V gene (reference sequence). Here the CDR3 reads CASSPPGQGAIGIHEQYF. Here the CDR3 DNA reads TGTGCCAGCAGTCCGCCGGGACAGGGGGCGATTGGGATCCACGAGCAGTACTTC.

The genes are TRBV9 and TRBJ1-1, with D perhaps TRBD1 (5 bases). The germline V and J ends were trimmed by 0 bases and 0 bases, with 6 bases remaining between them. Germline V gene data show CDR1 as SGDLS and CDR2 as YYNGEE. The CDR3 sequence is 14 residues long. The chain's CDR3 is CASSVARVNTEAFF. As DNA, the CDR3 is TGTGCCAGCAGCGTAGCCAGGGTGAACACTGAAGCTTTCTTT. Looking up the rest from reference TRBV9 and TRBJ1-1 gives the full variable domain: DSGVTQTPKHLITATGQRVTLRCSPRSGDLSVYWYQQSLDQGLQFLIQYYNGEERAKGNILERFSAQQFPDLHSELNLSSLELGDSALYFCASSVARVNTEAFFGQGTRLTVV.

The chain carries TRBV30 and TRBJ1-1, with D tentatively TRBD1 (5 bases). The ends were cut back, 4 bases at V and 8 bases at J, with 14 bases in the middle. CDR1 and CDR2 from the germline V gene are GTSNPN and SVGIG (reference sequence). The CDR3 spans 12 residues. The CDR3 protein is CAWTIRAGEAFF. In nucleotides, the CDR3 is TGTGCCTGGACCATAAGGGCAGGGGAAGCTTTCTTT.

The J gene is TRBJ1-1, the V gene TRBV28, with 7 bases matching TRBD1. CDR1 is MDHEN and CDR2 is SYDVKM in the germline V gene. V was clipped by 3 bases and J by 1 base; unmatched bases: 5. CDR3 length: 15 residues. The DNA for the CDR3 is TGTGCCAGCAGTTTTTTTGGGACAGCGAACACTGAAGCTTTCTTT. This encodes CASSFFGTANTEAFF.

This chain links TRBV5-1 with TRBJ2-2; 9 nucleotides agree with TRBD1. The CDR3 length is 14 residues. After removal of 5 bases from V and 5 bases from J, the junction contained 4 bases not matched to a gene. Germline V gene lookup returns CDR1 SGHRS and CDR2 YFSETQ. The CDR3 loop is CASRTGGGTGELFF. In DNA form, the CDR3 reads TGCGCCAGCAGAACAGGGGGCGGGACCGGGGAGCTGTTTTTT.

This clone came up once. V is TRBV5-1 and J is TRBJ1-4; TRBD1 matches 9 bases. The CDR3 runs 17 residues. Germline CDR1 reads SGHRS; CDR2 reads YFSETQ. The V and J ends lost 4 bases and 7 bases, in that order; junction bases with no gene match: 14. The CDR3 here is CASSPGQGLSRIEKLFF. The CDR3 region has the DNA TGCGCCAGCAGCCCAGGACAGGGGCTGAGTAGGATTGAAAAACTGTTTTTT.

The chain employs TRBV6-1 and TRBJ2-5; D might be TRBD1 (6 bases). TRBJ2-7 matches the DNA end more closely, so the J call is doubtful. This CDR3 is 14 amino acids long. Germline V gives CDR1 MNHNS, CDR2 SASEGT. The CDR3, as DNA: TGTGCCAGCAGTGAAGGGACAGCCTATTACGAGCAGTACTTC. It translates to CASSEGTAYYEQYF.

V gene TRBV4-2 combines with J gene TRBJ1-1; a possible D gene is TRBD1 (5 bases). The CDR3 has 12 residues. CDR1 is LGHNA and CDR2 is YNFKEQ in the germline V gene. V shed 4 bases and J shed 11 bases, with 14 bases lying between them. The CDR3 loop reads CASSPNRGWAFF. The CDR3 DNA sequence: TGTGCCAGCAGCCCGAATAGGGGTTGGGCTTTCTTT.

In this sample, this clone turned up a few times. The chain recombines TRBV2 with TRBJ2-1; 10 nucleotides align to TRBD2. Germline-derived CDR1 and CDR2 are SNHLY and FYNNEI. This CDR3 comprises 15 residues. J lost 0 bases, V lost 11 bases, and 7 bases had no gene match. CDR3 DNA: TGTGCCTACGACCCTAGCGGGAGCTCCTACAATGAGCAGTTCTTC. It specifies CAYDPSGSSYNEQFF. Full variable domain (remainder filled in from reference TRBV2 and TRBJ2-1): EPEVTQTPSHQVTQMGQEVILRCVPISNHLYFYWYRQILGQKVEFLVSFYNNEISEKSEIFDDQFSVERPDGSNFTLKIRSTKLEDSAMYFCAYDPSGSSYNEQFFGPGTRLTVL.

The chain recombines TRBV27 with TRBJ2-3; D gene uncertain. V lost 3 bases to trimming and J lost 0 bases, with 16 bases between them. CDR1 and CDR2 from the germline V gene are MNHEY and SMNVEV (reference sequence). The CDR3 is 17 residues long. The CDR3 DNA sequence: TGTGCCAGCAGTTTGTTTCTTTCGGCGGCGAGCACAGATACGCAGTATTTT. It is translated as CASSLFLSAASTDTQYF.

This clone was counted between two and nine times. The chain links TRBV12-5 to TRBJ1-1; no definite D call. Trimming took off 0 bases at V and 10 bases at J, with 6 bases between the two ends. Germline lookup yields CDR1 LGHNT and CDR2 FRNRAP. This CDR3 has 11 residues. In DNA, the CDR3 is TGTGCTAGTGGTTTGGTACCCGGAGCTTTCTTT. Its protein is CASGLVPGAFF.